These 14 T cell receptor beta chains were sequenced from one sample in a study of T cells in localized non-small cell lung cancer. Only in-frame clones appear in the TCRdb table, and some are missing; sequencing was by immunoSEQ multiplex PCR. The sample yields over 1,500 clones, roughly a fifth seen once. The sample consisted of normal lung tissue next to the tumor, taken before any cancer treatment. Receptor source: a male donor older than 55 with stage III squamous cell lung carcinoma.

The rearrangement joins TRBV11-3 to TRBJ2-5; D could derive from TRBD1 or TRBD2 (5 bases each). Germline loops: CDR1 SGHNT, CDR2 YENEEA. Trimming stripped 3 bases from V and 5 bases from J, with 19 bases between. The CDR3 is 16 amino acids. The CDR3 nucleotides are TGTGCCAGCAGCTTCCACCGTGGGGCTAGCATGGAGACCCAGTACTTC. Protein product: CASSFHRGASMETQYF.

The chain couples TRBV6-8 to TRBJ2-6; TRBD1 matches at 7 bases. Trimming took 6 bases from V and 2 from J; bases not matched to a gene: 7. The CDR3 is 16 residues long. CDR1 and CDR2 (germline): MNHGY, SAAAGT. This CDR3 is CASSPGGETGANVLTF. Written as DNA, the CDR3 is TGTGCCAGCAGCCCAGGGGGAGAAACTGGGGCCAACGTCCTGACTTTC.

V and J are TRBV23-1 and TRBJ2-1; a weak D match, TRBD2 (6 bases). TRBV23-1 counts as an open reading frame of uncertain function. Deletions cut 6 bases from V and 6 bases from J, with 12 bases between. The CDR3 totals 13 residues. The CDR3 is CASSLEGRNEQFF. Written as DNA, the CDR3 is TGCGCCAGCAGCTTGGAGGGACGCAATGAGCAGTTCTTC.

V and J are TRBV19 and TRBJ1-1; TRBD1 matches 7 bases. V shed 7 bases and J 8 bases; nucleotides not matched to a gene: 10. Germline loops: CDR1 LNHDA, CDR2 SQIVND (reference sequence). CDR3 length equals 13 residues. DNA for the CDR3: TGTGCCAGTACCCCCACGGGACAGCGAGAAGCTTTCTTT. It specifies CASTPTGQREAFF.

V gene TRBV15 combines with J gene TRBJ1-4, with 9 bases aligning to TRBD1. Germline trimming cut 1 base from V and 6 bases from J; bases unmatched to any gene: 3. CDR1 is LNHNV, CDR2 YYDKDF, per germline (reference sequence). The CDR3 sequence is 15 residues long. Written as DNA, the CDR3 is TGTGCCACCAGCAGAGGGGGACAGGGCGATGAAAAACTGTTTTTT. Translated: CATSRGGQGDEKLFF.

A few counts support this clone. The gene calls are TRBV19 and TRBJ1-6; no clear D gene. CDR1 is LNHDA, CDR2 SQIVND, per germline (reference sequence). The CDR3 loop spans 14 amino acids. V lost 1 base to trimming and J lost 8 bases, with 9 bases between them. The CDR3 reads CASSIAVAYSPLHF. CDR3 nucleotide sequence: TGTGCCAGTAGTATAGCCGTGGCCTATTCACCCCTCCACTTT.

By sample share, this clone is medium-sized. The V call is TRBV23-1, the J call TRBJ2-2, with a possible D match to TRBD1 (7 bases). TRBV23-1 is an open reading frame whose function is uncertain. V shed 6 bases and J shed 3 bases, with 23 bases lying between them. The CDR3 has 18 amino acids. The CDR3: CASSQDTRGVRYTGELFF. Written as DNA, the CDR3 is TGCGCCAGCAGCCAAGATACCAGGGGGGTCCGGTACACCGGGGAGCTGTTTTTT.

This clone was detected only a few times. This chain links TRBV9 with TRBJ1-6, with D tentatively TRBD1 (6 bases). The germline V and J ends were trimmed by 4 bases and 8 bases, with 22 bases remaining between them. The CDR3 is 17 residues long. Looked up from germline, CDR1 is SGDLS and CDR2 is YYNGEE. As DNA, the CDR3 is TGTGCCAGCAGCCCCGATTATCGGGGGGGCCCTGATTCACCCCTCCACTTT. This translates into CASSPDYRGGPDSPLHF. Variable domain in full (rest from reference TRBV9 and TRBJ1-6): DSGVTQTPKHLITATGQRVTLRCSPRSGDLSVYWYQQSLDQGLQFLIQYYNGEERAKGNILERFSAQQFPDLHSELNLSSLELGDSALYFCASSPDYRGGPDSPLHFGNGTRLTVT.

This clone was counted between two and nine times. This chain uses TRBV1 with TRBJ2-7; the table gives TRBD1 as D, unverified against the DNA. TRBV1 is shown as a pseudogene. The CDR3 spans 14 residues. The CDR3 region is CASSQGGGSYEQYF. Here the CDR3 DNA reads TGCGCCAGCAGCCAAGGGGGCGGTTCCTACGAGCAGTACTTC.

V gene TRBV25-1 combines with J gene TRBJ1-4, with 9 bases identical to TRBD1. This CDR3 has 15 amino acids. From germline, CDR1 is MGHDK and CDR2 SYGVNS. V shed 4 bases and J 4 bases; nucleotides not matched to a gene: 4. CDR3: CASSAGQGINEKLFF. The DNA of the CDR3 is TGTGCCAGCAGTGCCGGACAGGGGATTAATGAAAAACTGTTTTTT.

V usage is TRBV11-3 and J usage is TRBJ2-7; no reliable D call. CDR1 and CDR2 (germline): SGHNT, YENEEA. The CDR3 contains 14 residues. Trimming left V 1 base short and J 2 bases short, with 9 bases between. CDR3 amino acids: CASSLGPPPYEQYF. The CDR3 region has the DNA TGTGCCAGCAGCTTAGGTCCACCGCCCTACGAGCAGTACTTC. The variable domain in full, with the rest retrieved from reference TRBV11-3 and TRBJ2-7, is EAGVVQSPRYKIIEKKQPVAFWCNPISGHNTLYWYLQNLGQGPELLIRYENEEAVDDSQLPKDRFSAERLKGVDSTLKIQPAELGDSAVYLCASSLGPPPYEQYFGPGTRLTVT.

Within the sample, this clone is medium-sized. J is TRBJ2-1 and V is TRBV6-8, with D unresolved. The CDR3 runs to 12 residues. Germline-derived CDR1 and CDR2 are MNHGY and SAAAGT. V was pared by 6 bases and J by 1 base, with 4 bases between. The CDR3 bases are TGTGCCAGCAGGGGGTCCTACAATGAGCAGTTCTTC. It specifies CASRGSYNEQFF.

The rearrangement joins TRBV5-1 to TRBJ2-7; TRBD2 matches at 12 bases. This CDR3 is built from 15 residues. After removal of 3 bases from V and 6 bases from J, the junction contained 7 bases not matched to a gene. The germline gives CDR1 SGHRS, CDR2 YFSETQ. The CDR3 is CASSSLAGGPGEQYF. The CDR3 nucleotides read TGCGCCAGCAGCTCTCTAGCGGGGGGGCCAGGCGAGCAGTACTTC.

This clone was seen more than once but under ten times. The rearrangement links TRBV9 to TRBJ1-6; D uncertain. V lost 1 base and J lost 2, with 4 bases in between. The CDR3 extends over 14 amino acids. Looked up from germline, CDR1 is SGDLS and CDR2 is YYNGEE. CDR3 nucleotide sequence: TGTGCCAGCAGCGTAAGGCCCTATAATTCACCCCTCCACTTT. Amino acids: CASSVRPYNSPLHF.